These 21 T cell receptor beta chains originate from one sample sequenced in a study of molecular identifiers for immune sequencing clone quantification. In TCRdb, the PCR reads were re-called with MiXCR into one record per CDR3 protein. In the table there are about 640,000 distinct CDR3 sequences, 15% to 20% of which are singletons. Sequencing was done on a sample of naive CD8+ T cells from blood, with Jurkat cell RNA spiked in. The sample's subset: FACS-sorted CD8+CD4-CCR7+CD45RA+ naive T cells. These receptors were collected from a human donor in good health. Some libraries in this study had Jurkat cell RNA spiked in.

This clonotype was picked up a small number of times. J is TRBJ1-1 and V is TRBV18; 11 bases align to TRBD1. Germline CDR1 and CDR2: KGHSH and LQKENI. The CDR3 length is 16 residues. Trimming removed 5 bases from V and 4 bases from J; junction bases left unmatched: 9. The CDR3 is CASSEPGDRGFTEAFF. As DNA, the CDR3 is TGTGCCAGCTCAGAACCCGGGGACAGGGGGTTCACTGAAGCTTTCTTT.

This clonotype was seen repeatedly, ten times or more. The chain couples TRBV5-1 to TRBJ1-1; a weak D match, TRBD1 (6 bases). The length of the CDR3 is 15 residues. Trimming shortened V by 4 bases and J by 1 base, and 14 bases separated the two germline ends. Germline V lookup: CDR1 SGHRS, CDR2 YFSETQ. The CDR3 loop reads CASSNVGGWNTEAFF. The CDR3 coding sequence is TGCGCCAGCAGCAATGTGGGGGGCTGGAACACTGAAGCTTTCTTT.

This clonotype was seen repeatedly, ten times or more. J is TRBJ2-5 and V is TRBV6-2 or TRBV6-3; 7 bases line up with TRBD1. The CDR3 extends over 15 amino acids. Germline CDR1 is MNHEY and CDR2 is SVGEGT. The V gene end was trimmed by 7 bases and the J gene end by 0 bases; junction bases not matched to a gene: 8. The CDR3 loop is CASIHGTAYQETQYF. The CDR3 DNA reads TGTGCCAGCATCCACGGGACAGCGTACCAAGAGACCCAGTACTTC.

This clonotype was seen only a few times. V and J are TRBV9 and TRBJ2-7; D call uncertain. The germline gives CDR1 SGDLS, CDR2 YYNGEE. V was clipped by 7 bases and J by 0 bases, with 11 bases between them. The CDR3 runs to 13 residues. The CDR3 here is CASGDDNSYEQYF. CDR3 nucleotides: TGTGCCAGCGGTGACGATAACTCCTACGAGCAGTACTTC.

In this sample, this clonotype turned up many times. The chain has TRBV29-1 and TRBJ2-1; D is unclear. The CDR3 contains 12 residues. V shed 7 bases and J shed 7 bases, with 14 bases lying between them. In germline, CDR1 is SQVTM, CDR2 ANQGSEA. The DNA for the CDR3 is TGCAGCGCCAGACCCGGCAGAAATGAGCAGTTCTTC. It encodes CSARPGRNEQFF.

This clonotype was observed a handful of times. It may be a read error: a sequence one base away is much more abundant. The chain combines TRBV12-3 or TRBV12-4 with TRBJ1-1; the D is unclear. The V end lost 7 bases, the J end lost 0 bases, and 15 bases lay between the germline ends. This CDR3 spans 15 amino acids. The CDR3 DNA follows: TGTGCCAGCACCATGATAGCGTGGATGAACACTGAAGCTTTCTTT. This translates into CASTMIAWMNTEAFF.

This clonotype came up many times. This chain joins TRBV24-1 and TRBJ2-3; 11 nucleotides line up with TRBD2. The CDR3 runs 15 residues. From germline, CDR1 is KGHDR and CDR2 SFDVKD. J gave up 8 bases and V 3 bases, and 6 bases lay outside the gene matches. The CDR3 loop is CATSDKTSGVGTQYF. The CDR3 DNA is TGTGCCACCAGTGATAAGACTAGCGGGGTCGGTACGCAGTATTTT.

As concerns this clonotype: Just one base apart from a much larger clone, this may be a read error. V gene TRBV7-9 combines with J gene TRBJ1-5; D ambiguous. The CDR3 is 15 amino acids. Trimming stripped 5 bases from V and 2 bases from J, with 13 bases between. Germline assignment: CDR1 SEHNR and CDR2 FQNEAQ (reference sequence). CDR3 in amino acids: CASSPSIWGNQPQHF. The DNA of the CDR3 is TGTGCCAGCAGCCCAAGTATCTGGGGCAATCAGCCCCAGCATTTT.

This clonotype has ten or more counts. The chain couples TRBV4-3 to TRBJ2-1, with D possibly matching TRBD2 (6 bases). The germline V gene encodes CDR1 LGHNA and CDR2 YSLEER. With 0 bases removed from V and 4 bases from J, the gap between germline ends came to 10 bases. The CDR3 is made up of 15 amino acids. CDR3 amino acids: CASSQDRGTYNEQFF. The CDR3 DNA follows: TGCGCCAGCAGCCAAGATCGGGGGACGTACAATGAGCAGTTCTTC.

Comment on this clonotype: The junction departs from the called germline gene at one end, perhaps through a read error. The rearrangement links TRBV19 to TRBJ2-4; D is perhaps TRBD2 (6 bases). Germline CDR1 and CDR2: LNHDA and SQIVND (reference sequence). There are 13 residues in the CDR3. Here the CDR3 DNA reads TGTGCCAGTAGTTACGGGAGCGTGGACACTCAGTGCTTC. Translation gives CASSYGSVDTQCF.

Turning to this clonotype: A much bigger clone sits one base away, suggesting this may be a read error. It is likely a read error, because the conserved phenylalanine at the end of the CDR3 is missing. The V gene is TRBV6-5, the J gene TRBJ2-7; D possibly matches TRBD1 or TRBD2 (5 bases each). Trimming stripped 6 bases from V and 6 bases from J, with 12 bases between. The length of the CDR3 is 12 residues. The germline V gene has CDR1 MNHEY and CDR2 SVGAGI. In DNA, the CDR3 is TGTGCCAGCAGGGGACGGACCACCGAGCAGTACTCC. It encodes CASRGRTTEQYS.

In regard to this clonotype: The junction departs from the called germline gene at one end, perhaps through a read error. This chain uses TRBV9 with TRBJ2-1; 9 bases map to TRBD1. Per germline, CDR1 SGDLS and CDR2 YYNGEE. The CDR3 has 12 residues. CDR3 nucleotide sequence: TGTGCCAGCAGCTGGACAGGGGATGAGCGGTTCTTC. Protein: CASSWTGDERFF.

CDR3 bases: TGTGCCAGTACCTGGGGGGGGGGGATAGACAATGAGCAGTTCTTC. Its protein is CASTWGGGIDNEQFF. The genes are TRBV19 and TRBJ2-1; 7 bases line up with TRBD2. CDR1 and CDR2 (germline): LNHDA, SQIVND (reference sequence). Trimming at V came to 7 bases and at J to 5 bases, leaving 11 bases not matched to a gene. CDR3 length: 15 amino acids. The full variable domain, its missing parts supplied by reference TRBV19 and TRBJ2-1, is DGGITQSPKYLFRKEGQNVTLSCEQNLNHDAMYWYRQDPGQGLRLIYYSQIVNDFQKGDIAEGYSVSREKKESFPLTVTSAQKNPTAFYLCASTWGGGIDNEQFFGPGTRLTVL.

Turning to this clonotype: At one boundary the junction diverges from the germline segment, which might be a read error. The chain couples TRBV7-2 to TRBJ2-1; TRBD2 agrees at 7 bases. The CDR3 is 15 amino acids. Germline CDR1 reads SGHTA; CDR2 reads FQGNSA. This CDR3 reads CAGSLVASGYSEQFF. CDR3 DNA: TGTGCCGGCAGCTTAGTTGCTAGCGGCTACAGTGAGCAGTTCTTC.

This clonotype was seen many times. The rearrangement uses TRBV9 and TRBJ1-5; maybe TRBD1 (6 bases). CDR3 length: 13 amino acids. Germline assignment: CDR1 SGDLS and CDR2 YYNGEE. The germline V and J ends were trimmed by 2 bases and 7 bases, with 10 bases remaining between them. The CDR3 DNA sequence: TGTGCCAGCAGCGTTAAGGGGGGACAGCCCCAGCATTTT. This codes for CASSVKGGQPQHF.

Concerning this clonotype: A much larger clonotype is one base distant, so this may be a read error. Without the conserved terminal phenylalanine or tryptophan, this CDR3 likely stems from a read error. The CDR3, as DNA: TGCGCCAGCAGCCAAGAACAGGGCCGAGAGACCCAGTACTCC. Residues: CASSQEQGRETQYS. This chain links TRBV4-1 with TRBJ2-5; maybe TRBD1 (6 bases). V was clipped by 0 bases and J by 4 bases, with 9 bases between them. This CDR3 is built from 14 residues. Germline loops: CDR1 MGHRA, CDR2 YSYEKL.

This clonotype has ten or more counts. The V gene is TRBV7-9, the J gene TRBJ2-7; D unclear. In germline, CDR1 is SEHNR, CDR2 FQNEAQ (reference sequence). CDR3 size: 14 residues. V gave up 3 bases and J gave up 2 bases, with 11 bases separating them. CDR3 DNA sequence: TGTGCCAGCAGCTTTTCTCCTGACACCTACGAGCAGTACTTC. The encoded protein is CASSFSPDTYEQYF.

The chain combines TRBV3-1 with TRBJ1-1; D gene uncertain. The CDR3 has 15 residues. From germline, CDR1 is LGHDT and CDR2 YNNKEL (reference sequence). Trimming took 0 bases from V and 1 from J, leaving 9 bases between them. The CDR3 loop reads CASSQEADQNTEAFF. CDR3 bases: TGTGCCAGCAGCCAAGAGGCCGACCAGAACACTGAAGCTTTCTTT.

Many counts were recorded for this clonotype. The chain joins TRBV2 to TRBJ2-2, with 15 bases matching TRBD2. This CDR3 has 17 residues. CDR1 and CDR2 (germline): SNHLY, FYNNEI. V trimming: 6 bases; J trimming: 5 bases; junction bases outside the gene matches: 7. CDR3 DNA sequence: TGTGCCAGCAGCCGCGGACTAGCGGGAGGGTCTACCGGGGAGCTGTTTTTT. Protein sequence: CASSRGLAGGSTGELFF.

This clonotype was found many times. V gene TRBV20-1 combines with J gene TRBJ2-3, with TRBD2 identical over 9 bases. J gave up 0 bases and V 0 bases, and 7 bases lay outside the gene matches. Per germline, CDR1 DFQATT and CDR2 SNEGSKA (reference sequence). This CDR3 contains 17 residues. Here the CDR3 reads CSARDLASGTSTDTQYF. The CDR3 nucleotides are TGCAGTGCTAGAGATTTGGCTAGCGGGACTAGCACAGATACGCAGTATTTT.

The V gene is TRBV7-9, the J gene TRBJ1-2; possible D gene TRBD1, 5 bases. Trimming removed 4 bases at V and 1 base at J, with 25 bases between. CDR1 and CDR2 from the germline V gene are SEHNR and FQNEAQ (reference sequence). The CDR3 is made up of 19 amino acids. This CDR3 reads CASSSRRWGELGDNYGYTF. DNA for the CDR3: TGTGCCAGCAGCTCACGAAGGTGGGGGGAACTGGGGGATAACTATGGCTACACCTTC. Combining the CDR3 with reference TRBV7-9 and TRBJ1-2 gives the whole variable domain DTGVSQNPRHKITKRGQNVTFRCDPISEHNRLYWYRQTLGQGPEFLTYFQNEAQLEKSRLLSDRFSAERPKGSFSTLEIQRTEQGDSAMYLCASSSRRWGELGDNYGYTFGSGTRLTVV.